Following are 10 T cell receptor beta chains from one sample sequenced in a study of blood T cell repertoires in COVID-19. Profiling relied on immunoSEQ multiplex PCR, and the TCRdb table lists in-frame clones only, not all of them. The profile shows 150,000 to 200,000 clones, 86% of them singletons. The sequencing input was peripheral blood. All receptors come from a woman older than 75 in a cohort sampled during active or convalescent COVID-19.

This chain links TRBV19 with TRBJ1-5, with 8 positions matching TRBD1. Germline V gene lookup returns CDR1 LNHDA and CDR2 SQIVND (reference sequence). The trim removed 4 bases at V and 1 base at J, leaving 3 bases unmatched. The CDR3 consists of 15 residues. The CDR3 protein is CASSSDRGSNQPQHF. The CDR3 bases are TGTGCCAGTAGTAGCGACAGGGGCAGCAATCAGCCCCAGCATTTT. The full variable domain, rest sourced from reference TRBV19 and TRBJ1-5, is DGGITQSPKYLFRKEGQNVTLSCEQNLNHDAMYWYRQDPGQGLRLIYYSQIVNDFQKGDIAEGYSVSREKKESFPLTVTSAQKNPTAFYLCASSSDRGSNQPQHFGDGTRLSIL.

The genes are TRBV30 and TRBJ2-1; 9 bases line up with TRBD1. The trim removed 4 bases at V and 3 bases at J, leaving 10 bases unmatched. Germline V gene sequence: CDR1 GTSNPN, CDR2 SVGIG (reference sequence). The CDR3 totals 16 residues. CDR3 amino acids: CAWTRWTGDVYNEQFF. In DNA, the CDR3 is TGTGCCTGGACCCGTTGGACAGGGGACGTCTACAATGAGCAGTTCTTC.

V and J are TRBV21-1 and TRBJ1-2; TRBD1 is the table's D call, not checked against the DNA. TRBV21-1 is a pseudogene locus. This CDR3 is 15 amino acids long. The CDR3 spells CASSKEDSSNYGYTF. For the CDR3, the DNA is TGTGCCAGCAGCAAAGAGGACAGTTCTAACTATGGCTACACCTTC.

The chain joins TRBV7-9 to TRBJ1-2, with 7 bases that match TRBD1. Trimming removed 5 bases from V and 4 bases from J; junction bases left unmatched: 7. The CDR3 is 14 residues long. Germline CDR1 and CDR2: SEHNR and FQNEAQ (reference sequence). The CDR3 sequence: CASSQRGPGYGYTF. The CDR3 bases are TGTGCCAGCAGCCAGAGGGGGCCGGGCTATGGCTACACCTTC.

This clone was detected once. The rearrangement links TRBV11-2 to TRBJ2-5; perhaps TRBD2 as D (6 bases). The CDR3 is 16 amino acids. Trimming cost V 0 bases and J 5 bases, with 16 bases left between them. Germline assignment: CDR1 SGHAT and CDR2 FQNNGV. The CDR3 reads CASSLDRRRDGETQYF. In DNA form, the CDR3 reads TGTGCCAGCAGCTTAGATCGAAGGAGGGACGGGGAGACCCAGTACTTC.

The chain has TRBV7-2 and TRBJ1-1, with D perhaps matching TRBD1 (5 bases). Germline-derived CDR1 and CDR2 are SGHTA and FQGNSA. This CDR3 is built from 13 residues. V was clipped by 5 bases and J by 6 bases, with 13 bases between them. CDR3: CASSRRGDSEAFF. The CDR3 DNA is TGTGCCAGCAGCCGCCGGGGGGATTCTGAAGCTTTCTTT.

The J gene is TRBJ1-3, the V gene TRBV3-1 (or the pseudogene TRBV3-2); 9 nucleotides align to TRBD1. The CDR3 loop spans 14 amino acids. The ends lost 8 bases at V and 4 bases at J; junction bases unmatched: 6. CDR1 is LGHDT, CDR2 YNNKEL, per germline (reference sequence). The CDR3 loop is CASGTGGGGNTIYF. The DNA for the CDR3 is TGTGCCAGCGGAACAGGGGGCGGGGGAAACACCATATATTTT.

The gene calls are TRBV7-8 and TRBJ1-1, with D perhaps TRBD1 (5 bases). Per germline, CDR1 SGHVS and CDR2 FQNEAQ. Trimming shortened V by 8 bases and J by 0 bases, and 13 bases separated the two germline ends. The CDR3 extends over 14 amino acids. Here the CDR3 DNA reads TGTGCCAGCGCCCGTGGGGCCATGAACACTGAAGCTTTCTTT. It translates to CASARGAMNTEAFF.

This clone was detected a few times. The chain joins TRBV7-8 to TRBJ1-5; weak D call: TRBD1 (6 bases). In germline, CDR1 is SGHVS, CDR2 FQNEAQ. V was trimmed by 7 bases and J by 4 bases, leaving 20 bases between them. This CDR3 is 16 amino acids long. The CDR3 region has the DNA TGTGCCAGCAACTTCGAGGGGGGGCGTTTTAATCAGCCCCAGCATTTT. It yields the protein CASNFEGGRFNQPQHF.

This rearrangement joins TRBV2 to TRBJ2-7; 9 bases align to TRBD2. This CDR3 has 18 amino acids. Germline CDR1 is SNHLY and CDR2 is FYNNEI. V lost 3 bases and J lost 6; bases outside the gene matches: 18. CDR3 residues: CASSDIGLALKGLSEQYV. The CDR3 nucleotides read TGTGCCAGCAGTGACATCGGACTAGCGCTAAAGGGTCTGTCCGAGCAGTACGTC.